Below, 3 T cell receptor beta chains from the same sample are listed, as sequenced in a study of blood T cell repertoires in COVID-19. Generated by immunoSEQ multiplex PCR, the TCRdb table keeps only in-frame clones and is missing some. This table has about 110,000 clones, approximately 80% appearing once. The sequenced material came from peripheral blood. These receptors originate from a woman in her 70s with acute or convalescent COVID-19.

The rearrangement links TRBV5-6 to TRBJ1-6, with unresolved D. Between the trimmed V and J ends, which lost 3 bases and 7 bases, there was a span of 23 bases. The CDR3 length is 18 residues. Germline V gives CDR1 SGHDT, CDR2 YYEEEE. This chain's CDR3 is CASSSGILPYIRNSPLHF. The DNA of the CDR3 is TGTGCCAGCAGCTCGGGGATACTACCATATATTAGGAATTCACCCCTCCACTTT.

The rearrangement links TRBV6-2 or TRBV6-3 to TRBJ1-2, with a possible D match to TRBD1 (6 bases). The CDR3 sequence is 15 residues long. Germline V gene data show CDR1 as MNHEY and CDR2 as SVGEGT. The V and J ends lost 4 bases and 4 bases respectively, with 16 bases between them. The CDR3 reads CASSSRGATFYGYTF. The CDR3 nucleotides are TGTGCCAGCAGTTCACGGGGGGCAACCTTCTATGGCTACACCTTC.

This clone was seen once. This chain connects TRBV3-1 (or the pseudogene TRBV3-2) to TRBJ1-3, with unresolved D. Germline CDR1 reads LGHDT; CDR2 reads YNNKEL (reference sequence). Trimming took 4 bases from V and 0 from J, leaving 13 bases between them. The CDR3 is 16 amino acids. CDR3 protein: CASSPGSAYSGNTIYF. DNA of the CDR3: TGTGCCAGCAGCCCGGGTTCCGCCTACTCTGGAAACACCATATATTTT.